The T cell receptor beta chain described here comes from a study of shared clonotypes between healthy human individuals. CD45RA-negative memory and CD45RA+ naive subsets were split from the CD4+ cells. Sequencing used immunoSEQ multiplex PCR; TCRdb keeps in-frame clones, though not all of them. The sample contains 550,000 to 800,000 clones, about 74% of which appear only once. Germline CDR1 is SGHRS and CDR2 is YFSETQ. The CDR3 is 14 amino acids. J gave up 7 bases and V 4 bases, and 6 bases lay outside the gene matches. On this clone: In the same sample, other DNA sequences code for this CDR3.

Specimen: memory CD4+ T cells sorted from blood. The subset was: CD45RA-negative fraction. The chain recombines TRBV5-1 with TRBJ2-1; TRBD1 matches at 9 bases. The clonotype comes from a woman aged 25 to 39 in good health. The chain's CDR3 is CASSLGDRANEQFF. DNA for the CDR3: TGCGCCAGCAGCCTGGGGGACAGGGCAAATGAGCAGTTCTTC.